This T cell receptor beta chain was captured by sequencing in a study of blood T cell repertoires in COVID-19. The authors' processing: It was from reference gene primer amplification that nucleated cell counts were estimated. Here immunoSEQ multiplex PCR was the method, and the copy in TCRdb shows in-frame clones only, minus some. That table gives V, J and clone size, and the DNA gave D and trimming. The data show 250,000 to 300,000 clones, with 75% to 95% seen just once and 0.95% to 1.2% held by the top ten. Specimen: PBMCs or T cells enriched from blood (not recorded which). The sequence was obtained from a woman aged 25 to 39 who had recovered from COVID-19.

The CDR3 here is CASSSRVKTMGYTF. The CDR3 bases are TGTGCCAGTAGTAGCAGGGTCAAGACGATGGGCTACACCTTC. The chain combines TRBV19 with TRBJ1-2, with D possibly matching TRBD1 (5 bases). Germline CDR1 reads LNHDA; CDR2 reads SQIVND (reference sequence). Trimming stripped 4 bases from V and 8 bases from J, with 17 bases between. The CDR3 has 14 residues.